This T cell receptor beta chain emerged from a study of shared clonotypes between healthy human individuals. Germline V gene data show CDR1 as SGHVS and CDR2 as FQNEAQ. V lost 1 base, J lost 6 bases, and 9 bases stayed unmatched. The CDR3 totals 17 residues. Method: immunoSEQ multiplex PCR; TCRdb's copy keeps in-frame clones and lacks some. The sample yields approximately 1.9 million clones, over 85% seen once. A word on this clone: Its antigen is still unknown.

Naive CD8 cells, CD45RO-negative and positively selected for CCR7, excluded terminally differentiated effector memory CD45RA+ cells. The study's findings and limits: Naive subsets tended to show greater estimated richness than memory subsets. The sharing of 4% to 5.5% of naive CD4 clonotypes was seen across a handful of donors.

Sequenced sample: naive CD8+ T cells from PBMCs. The clonotype comes from a young man in good health. Some clones in this sample may be carry-over from other donors' samples. J is TRBJ2-3 and V is TRBV7-8; 11 bases line up with TRBD2. The CDR3 bases are TGTGCCAGCAGCTTAGGTACTAGCGGGAGAGTTGACGATACGCAGTATTTT. It is translated as CASSLGTSGRVDDTQYF.